The clone carrying this T cell receptor beta chain appeared a single time. Its antigen is undetermined. 5'RACE primed at constant segments yielded TCR alpha and TCR beta cDNA libraries bearing sample barcodes and UMIs. TCRdb re-derived calls from the 5' RACE reads in MiXCR, one entry per CDR3 protein. There are over 45,000 distinct CDR3 sequences in the sample; roughly 9% occur only once, and 12% lies in the top ten. The entry originates in a study of T-cell memory formation after mild COVID-19. Across the whole study: For the most part, TCR clusters were specific to one donor. Findings and caveats of the study: A subset of responding clones appeared in pre-infection memory, suggesting cross-reactive memory joined. A second wave of clones peaked on day 37, and their SARS-CoV-2 specificity went unconfirmed.

This CDR3 is 12 amino acids long. Germline V lookup: CDR1 MNHEY, CDR2 SMNVEV (reference sequence). Trimming took 8 bases from V and 7 from J, leaving 15 bases between them. The receptor's source is an adult woman who had mild COVID-19 (a few samples of this study predate the infection). Cell type and time point are not known. This chain links TRBV27 with TRBJ2-7; D perhaps matches TRBD2 (5 bases). The material sequenced was PBMCs or a T cell subset sorted from them (not recorded which). CDR3 DNA sequence: TGTGCCAGCCCCCACCCTCGAGGGGAGCAGTACTTC. Protein product: CASPHPRGEQYF.